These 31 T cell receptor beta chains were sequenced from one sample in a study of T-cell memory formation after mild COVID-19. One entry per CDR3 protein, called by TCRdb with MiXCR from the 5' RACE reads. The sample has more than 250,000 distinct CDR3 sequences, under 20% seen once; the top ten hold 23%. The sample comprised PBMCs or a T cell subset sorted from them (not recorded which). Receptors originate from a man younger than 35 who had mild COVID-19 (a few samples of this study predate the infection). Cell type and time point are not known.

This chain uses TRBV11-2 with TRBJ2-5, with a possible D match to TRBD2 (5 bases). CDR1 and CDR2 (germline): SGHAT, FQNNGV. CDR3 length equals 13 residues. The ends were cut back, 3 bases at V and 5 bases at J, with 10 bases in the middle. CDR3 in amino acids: CASSFRGRETQYF. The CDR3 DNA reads TGTGCCAGCAGCTTTCGGGGAAGGGAGACCCAGTACTTC.

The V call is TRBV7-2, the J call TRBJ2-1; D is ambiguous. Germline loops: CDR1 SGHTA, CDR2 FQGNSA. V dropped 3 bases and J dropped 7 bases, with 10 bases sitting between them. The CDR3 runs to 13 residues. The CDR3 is CASSFAPLNEQFF. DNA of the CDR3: TGTGCCAGCAGCTTTGCCCCCCTGAATGAGCAGTTCTTC.

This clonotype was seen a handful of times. Here the CDR3 DNA reads TGTGCCAGCAGTTACTCGTTACAGGGGTCAGATACGCAGTATTTT. Translating it yields CASSYSLQGSDTQYF. The rearrangement links TRBV6-5 to TRBJ2-3; 7 bases are shared with TRBD1. V dropped 0 bases and J dropped 4; count of bases not matched to a gene: 4. The CDR3 is 15 residues long. The germline V gene has CDR1 MNHEY and CDR2 SVGAGI.

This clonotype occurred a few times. The CDR3 sequence: CASSLSSGGALAGELFF. The CDR3 DNA sequence: TGTGCCAGCAGCTTATCCAGCGGGGGGGCGCTCGCCGGGGAGCTGTTTTTT. The rearrangement links TRBV7-9 to TRBJ2-2; 10 bases fit TRBD2. The germline V gene has CDR1 SEHNR and CDR2 FQNEAQ (reference sequence). The J segment lost 6 bases and the V segment lost 2 bases, leaving 9 bases of the junction unmatched. The CDR3 is 17 amino acids.

The CDR3 region is CASSADTGFYEQYF. The CDR3 nucleotides are TGTGCCAGTAGTGCGGACACAGGGTTCTACGAGCAGTACTTC. The V gene is TRBV19, the J gene TRBJ2-7; D perhaps matches TRBD1 (6 bases). From germline, CDR1 is LNHDA and CDR2 SQIVND (reference sequence). CDR3 size: 14 residues. V was pared by 5 bases and J by 3 bases, with 14 bases between.

CDR3 loop: CASSLIQGAYNEQFF. The CDR3 bases are TGTGCCAGCAGTTTAATTCAGGGGGCCTACAATGAGCAGTTCTTC. The chain carries TRBV27 and TRBJ2-1; 7 nucleotides match TRBD1. The CDR3 sequence is 15 residues long. The germline CDR1 and CDR2 sequences are MNHEY and SMNVEV (reference sequence). The V segment lost 2 bases and the J segment 2 bases; nucleotides outside the gene matches: 3.

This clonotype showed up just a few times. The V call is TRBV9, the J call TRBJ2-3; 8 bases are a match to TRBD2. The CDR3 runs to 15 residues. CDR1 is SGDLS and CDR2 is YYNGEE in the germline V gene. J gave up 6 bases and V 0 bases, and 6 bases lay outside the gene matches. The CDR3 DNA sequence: TGTGCCAGCAGCGTAGCTCCAGCGGGGGAGGATACGCAGTATTTT. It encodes CASSVAPAGEDTQYF.

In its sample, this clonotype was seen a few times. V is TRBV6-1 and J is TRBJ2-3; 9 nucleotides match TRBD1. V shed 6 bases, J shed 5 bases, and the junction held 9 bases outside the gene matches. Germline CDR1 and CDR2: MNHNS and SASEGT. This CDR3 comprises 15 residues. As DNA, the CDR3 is TGTGCCAGCAGCGACAGGGGGGGTCGATTAGATACGCAGTATTTT. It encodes CASSDRGGRLDTQYF.

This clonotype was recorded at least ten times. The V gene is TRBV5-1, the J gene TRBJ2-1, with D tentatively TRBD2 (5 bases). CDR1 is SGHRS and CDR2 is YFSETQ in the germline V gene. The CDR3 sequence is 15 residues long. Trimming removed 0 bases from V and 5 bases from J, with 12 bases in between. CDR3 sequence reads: CASSLAVLGDNEQFF. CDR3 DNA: TGCGCCAGCAGCTTGGCGGTCCTCGGGGACAATGAGCAGTTCTTC.

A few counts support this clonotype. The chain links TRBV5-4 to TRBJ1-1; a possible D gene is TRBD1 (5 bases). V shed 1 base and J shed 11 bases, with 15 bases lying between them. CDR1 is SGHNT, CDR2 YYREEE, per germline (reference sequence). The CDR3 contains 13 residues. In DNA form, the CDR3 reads TGTGCCAGCAGCTTGCGGGGCTTTTTAAATGCTTTCTTT. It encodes CASSLRGFLNAFF.

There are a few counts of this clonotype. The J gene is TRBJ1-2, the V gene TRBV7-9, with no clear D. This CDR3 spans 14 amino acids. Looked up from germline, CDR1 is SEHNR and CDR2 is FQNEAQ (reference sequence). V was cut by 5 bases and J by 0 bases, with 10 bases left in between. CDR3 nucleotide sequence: TGTGCCAGCAGCCCGACGGGGACTAACTATGGCTACACCTTC. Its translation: CASSPTGTNYGYTF.

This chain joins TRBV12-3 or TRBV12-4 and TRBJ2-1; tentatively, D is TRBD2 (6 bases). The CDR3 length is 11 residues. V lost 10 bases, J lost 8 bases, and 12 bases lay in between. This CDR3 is CATTEGDEQFF. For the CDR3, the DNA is TGTGCCACGACGGAGGGCGATGAGCAGTTCTTC.

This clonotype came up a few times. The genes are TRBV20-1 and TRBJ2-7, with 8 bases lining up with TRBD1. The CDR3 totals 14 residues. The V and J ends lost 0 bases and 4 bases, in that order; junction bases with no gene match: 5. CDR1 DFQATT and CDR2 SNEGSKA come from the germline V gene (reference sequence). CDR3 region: CSARDPGGAYEQYF. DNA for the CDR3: TGCAGTGCTAGAGATCCAGGGGGCGCGTACGAGCAGTACTTC.

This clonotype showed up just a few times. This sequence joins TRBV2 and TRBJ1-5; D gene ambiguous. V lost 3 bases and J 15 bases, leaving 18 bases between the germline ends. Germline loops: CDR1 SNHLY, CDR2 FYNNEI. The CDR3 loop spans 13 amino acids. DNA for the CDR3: TGTGCCAGCAGTGACTCTGGGCGCTCGTACCTGCATTTT. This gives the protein CASSDSGRSYLHF. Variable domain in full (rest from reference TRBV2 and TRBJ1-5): EPEVTQTPSHQVTQMGQEVILRCVPISNHLYFYWYRQILGQKVEFLVSFYNNEISEKSEIFDDQFSVERPDGSNFTLKIRSTKLEDSAMYFCASSDSGRSYLHFGDGTRLSIL.

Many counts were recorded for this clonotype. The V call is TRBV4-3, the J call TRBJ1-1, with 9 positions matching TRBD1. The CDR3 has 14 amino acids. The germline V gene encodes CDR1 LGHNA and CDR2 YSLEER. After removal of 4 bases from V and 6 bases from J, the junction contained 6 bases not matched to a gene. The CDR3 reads CASSPDRGKPEAFF. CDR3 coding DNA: TGCGCCAGCAGCCCGGACAGGGGAAAACCTGAAGCTTTCTTT.

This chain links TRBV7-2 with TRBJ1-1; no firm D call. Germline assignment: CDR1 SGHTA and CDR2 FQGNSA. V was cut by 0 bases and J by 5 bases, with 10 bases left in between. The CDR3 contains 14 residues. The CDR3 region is CASSLAMAGTEAFF. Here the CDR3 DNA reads TGTGCCAGCAGCTTAGCCATGGCCGGGACTGAAGCTTTCTTT.

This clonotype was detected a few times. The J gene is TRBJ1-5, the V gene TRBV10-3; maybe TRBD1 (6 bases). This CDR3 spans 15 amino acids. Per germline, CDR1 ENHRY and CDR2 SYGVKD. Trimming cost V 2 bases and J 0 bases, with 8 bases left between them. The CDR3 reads CAISEGQNSNQPQHF. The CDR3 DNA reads TGTGCCATCAGTGAGGGACAGAATAGCAATCAGCCCCAGCATTTT.

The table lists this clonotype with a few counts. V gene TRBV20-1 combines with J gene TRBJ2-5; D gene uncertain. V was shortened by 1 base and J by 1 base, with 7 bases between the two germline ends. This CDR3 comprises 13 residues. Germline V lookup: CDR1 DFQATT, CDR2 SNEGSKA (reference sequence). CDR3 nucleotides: TGCAGTGCTAGAGGTTCTATCCAAGAGACCCAGTACTTC. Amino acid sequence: CSARGSIQETQYF.

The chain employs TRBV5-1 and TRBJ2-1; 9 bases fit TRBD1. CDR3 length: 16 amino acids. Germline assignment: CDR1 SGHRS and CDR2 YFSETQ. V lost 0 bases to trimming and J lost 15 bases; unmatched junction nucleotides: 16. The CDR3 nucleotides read TGCGCCAGCAGCTTGGCCCGGCGCGTACCGGGACAGGGTTCGTTCTTC. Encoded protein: CASSLARRVPGQGSFF.

CDR3 sequence (DNA): TGTGCCAGCAGCCGGGGCTACGATGAAAAACTGTTTTTT. Translating it yields CASSRGYDEKLFF. The chain employs TRBV27 and TRBJ1-4, with D maybe TRBD1 (5 bases). Germline-derived CDR1 and CDR2 are MNHEY and SMNVEV (reference sequence). CDR3 length: 13 amino acids. V was pared by 6 bases and J by 6 bases, with 11 bases between.

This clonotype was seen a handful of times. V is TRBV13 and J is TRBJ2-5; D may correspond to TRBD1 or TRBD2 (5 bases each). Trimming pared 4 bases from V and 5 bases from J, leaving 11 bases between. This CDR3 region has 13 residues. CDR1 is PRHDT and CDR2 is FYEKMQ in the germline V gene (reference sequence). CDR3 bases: TGTGCCAGCAGCTACCGGGACCGCGAGACCCAGTACTTC. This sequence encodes CASSYRDRETQYF.

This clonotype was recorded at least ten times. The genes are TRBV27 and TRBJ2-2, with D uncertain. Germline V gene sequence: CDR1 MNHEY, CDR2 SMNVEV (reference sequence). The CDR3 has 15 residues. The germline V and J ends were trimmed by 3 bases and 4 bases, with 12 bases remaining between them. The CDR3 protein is CASSFLGSITGELFF. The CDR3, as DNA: TGTGCCAGCAGTTTTTTGGGGTCTATCACCGGGGAGCTGTTTTTT.

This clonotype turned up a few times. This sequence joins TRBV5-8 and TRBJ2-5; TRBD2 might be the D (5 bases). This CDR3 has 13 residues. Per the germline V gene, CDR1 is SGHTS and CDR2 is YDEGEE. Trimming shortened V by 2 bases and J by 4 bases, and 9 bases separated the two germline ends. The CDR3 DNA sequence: TGTGCCAGCAGCTTTCCGGGGAGAGAGACCCAGTACTTC. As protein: CASSFPGRETQYF.

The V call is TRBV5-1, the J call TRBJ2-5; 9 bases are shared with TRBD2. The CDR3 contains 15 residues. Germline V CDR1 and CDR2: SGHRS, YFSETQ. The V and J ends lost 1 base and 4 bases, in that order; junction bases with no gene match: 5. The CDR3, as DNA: TGCGCCAGCAGCTTGATGAGCGGGGGGTCAGAGACCCAGTACTTC. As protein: CASSLMSGGSETQYF. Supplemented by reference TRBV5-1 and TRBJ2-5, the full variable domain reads KAGVTQTPRYLIKTRGQQVTLSCSPISGHRSVSWYQQTPGQGLQFLFEYFSETQRNKGNFPGRFSGRQFSNSRSEMNVSTLELGDSALYLCASSLMSGGSETQYFGPGTRLLVL.

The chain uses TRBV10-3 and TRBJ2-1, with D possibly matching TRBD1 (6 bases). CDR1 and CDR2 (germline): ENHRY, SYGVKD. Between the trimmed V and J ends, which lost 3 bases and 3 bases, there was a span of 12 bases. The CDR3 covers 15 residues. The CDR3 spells CAISDRGQVYNEQFF. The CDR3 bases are TGTGCCATCAGTGATCGGGGACAAGTCTACAATGAGCAGTTCTTC.

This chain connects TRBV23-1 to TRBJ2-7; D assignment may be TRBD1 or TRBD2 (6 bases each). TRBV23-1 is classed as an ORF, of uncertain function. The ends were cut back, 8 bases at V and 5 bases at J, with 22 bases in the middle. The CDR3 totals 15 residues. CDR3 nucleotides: TGCGCCAGCCCGATGGGGGGCATGATATACCACGAGCAGTACTTC. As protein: CASPMGGMIYHEQYF.

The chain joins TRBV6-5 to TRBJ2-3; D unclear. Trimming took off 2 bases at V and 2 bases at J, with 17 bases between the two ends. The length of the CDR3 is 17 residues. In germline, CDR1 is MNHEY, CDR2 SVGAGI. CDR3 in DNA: TGTGCCAGCAGTTACGGGCGCAAATCTGCCTACACAGATACGCAGTATTTT. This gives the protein CASSYGRKSAYTDTQYF.

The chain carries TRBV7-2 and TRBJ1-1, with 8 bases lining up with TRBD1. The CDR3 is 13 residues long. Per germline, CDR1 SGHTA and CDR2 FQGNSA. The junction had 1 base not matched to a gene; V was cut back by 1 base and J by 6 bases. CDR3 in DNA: TGTGCCAGCAGCTTAGAACAGGGGGCTGAAGCTTTCTTT. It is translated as CASSLEQGAEAFF.

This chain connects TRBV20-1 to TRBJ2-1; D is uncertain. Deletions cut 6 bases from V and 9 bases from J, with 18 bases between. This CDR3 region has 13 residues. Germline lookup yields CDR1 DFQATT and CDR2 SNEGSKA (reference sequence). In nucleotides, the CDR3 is TGCAGTGCCCCCCAGAACGGTCGTAGTGAGCAGTTCTTC. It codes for CSAPQNGRSEQFF.

CDR3 loop: CASSTPRGASEQYV. The CDR3 bases are TGTGCCAGCAGTACGCCCCGGGGGGCCAGCGAGCAGTACGTC. This chain links TRBV6-6 with TRBJ2-7, with D perhaps matching TRBD2 (7 bases). The CDR3 extends over 14 amino acids. CDR1 MNHNY and CDR2 SVGAGI come from the germline V gene (reference sequence). Trimming removed 5 bases at V and 6 bases at J, with 17 bases between.

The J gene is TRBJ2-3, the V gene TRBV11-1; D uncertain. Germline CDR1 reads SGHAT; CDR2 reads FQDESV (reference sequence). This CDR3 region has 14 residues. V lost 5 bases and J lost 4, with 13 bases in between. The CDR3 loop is CASSPPNIADTQYF. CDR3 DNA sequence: TGTGCCAGCAGCCCACCAAACATCGCAGATACGCAGTATTTT.